These 31 T cell receptor beta chains originate from one sample sequenced in a study of shared clonotypes between healthy human individuals. TCRdb keeps only in-frame clones here, not all; method: immunoSEQ multiplex PCR. The data contain about 510,000 clones, almost 80% of them singletons. Material for sequencing was PBMCs. The receptors derive from a middle-aged woman in good health. Some clones in this sample may be carry-over from other donors' samples.

This clone turned up a few times. V gene TRBV6-6 combines with J gene TRBJ2-1, with TRBD2 matching over 7 bases. Germline V gene sequence: CDR1 MNHNY, CDR2 SVGAGI (reference sequence). Trimming took 5 bases from V and 3 from J; bases not matched to a gene: 10. This CDR3 is 16 amino acids long. In DNA, the CDR3 is TGTGCCAGCAGTCCCAAGGGAGCGGGGTACTACAATGAGCAGTTCTTC. This gives the protein CASSPKGAGYYNEQFF.

This sequence joins TRBV28 and TRBJ2-3; 8 positions agree with TRBD2. Germline CDR1 MDHEN, CDR2 SYDVKM. The CDR3 has 16 residues. Trimming took 4 bases from V and 2 from J; bases not matched to a gene: 8. CDR3 sequence reads: CASSYPSGSATDTQYF. The CDR3 DNA reads as TGTGCCAGCAGTTATCCCAGCGGGAGTGCCACAGATACGCAGTATTTT.

This chain joins TRBV7-9 and TRBJ1-4; 9 bases agree with TRBD1. Germline CDR1 reads SEHNR; CDR2 reads FQNEAQ (reference sequence). The CDR3 sequence is 14 residues long. V shed 4 bases, J shed 7 bases, and the junction held 4 bases outside the gene matches. DNA for the CDR3: TGTGCCAGCAGCTCCACAGGGGGCGGTGAAAAACTGTTTTTT. Translation: CASSSTGGGEKLFF.

The genes are TRBV4-3 and TRBJ1-4; 10 positions match TRBD1. After removal of 1 base from V and 0 bases from J, the junction contained 11 bases not matched to a gene. There are 20 residues in the CDR3. In germline, CDR1 is LGHNA, CDR2 YSLEER. CDR3 residues: CASSQGGTGAQVATNEKLFF. The CDR3 DNA reads as TGCGCCAGCAGCCAAGGAGGGACAGGGGCGCAAGTTGCAACTAATGAAAAACTGTTTTTT.

This clone was seen a few times. This chain uses TRBV7-3 with TRBJ2-3; D unresolved. The V end lost 5 bases, the J end lost 2 bases, and 11 bases lay between the germline ends. The germline V gene has CDR1 SGHTA and CDR2 FQGTGA. The CDR3 length is 14 residues. CDR3 DNA sequence: TGTGCCAGCAGCCCCGACCAACACACAGATACGCAGTATTTT. Amino acid sequence: CASSPDQHTDTQYF. The full variable domain, rest sourced from reference TRBV7-3 and TRBJ2-3, is GAGVSQTPSNKVTEKGKYVELRCDPISGHTALYWYRQSLGQGPEFLIYFQGTGAADDSGLPNDRFFAVRPEGSVSTLKIQRTERGDSAVYLCASSPDQHTDTQYFGPGTRLTVL.

This clone was recorded once. The V call is TRBV28, the J call TRBJ2-3; 8 bases agree with TRBD2. Germline values: CDR1 MDHEN, CDR2 SYDVKM. The CDR3 covers 16 residues. J gave up 3 bases and V 7 bases, and 12 bases lay outside the gene matches. The CDR3 DNA reads as TGTGCCAGCACCTCCTCTGGGCGGGAGGTGACAGATACGCAGTATTTT. Its protein product is CASTSSGREVTDTQYF.

This chain links TRBV7-6 with TRBJ2-5; D remains ambiguous. The V gene's germline CDR1 is SGHVS and CDR2 FNYEAQ. The CDR3 is 12 residues long. V lost 1 base to trimming and J lost 3 bases, with 3 bases between them. This CDR3 reads CASSLGEETQYF. CDR3 coding DNA: TGTGCCAGCAGCTTAGGGGAAGAGACCCAGTACTTC.

The chain has TRBV5-1 and TRBJ2-5; D not resolved. Trimming pared 4 bases from V and 5 bases from J, leaving 12 bases between. The CDR3 totals 13 residues. Per the germline V gene, CDR1 is SGHRS and CDR2 is YFSETQ. Here the CDR3 DNA reads TGCGCCAGCAGCCGAATTAGTAGGGAGACCCAGTACTTC. It is translated as CASSRISRETQYF.

This clone turned up a few times. The chain carries TRBV28 and TRBJ2-7, with 7 bases lining up with TRBD1. CDR1 and CDR2 from the germline V gene are MDHEN and SYDVKM. V was pared by 5 bases and J by 6 bases, with 7 bases of the junction left unmatched. This CDR3 is 13 amino acids long. The CDR3 sequence is CASSQSTGIEQYF. DNA of the CDR3: TGTGCCAGCAGTCAATCGACAGGGATCGAGCAGTACTTC.

The chain recombines TRBV28 with TRBJ2-7; D gene ambiguous. V gave up 2 bases and J gave up 0 bases, with 8 bases separating them. The CDR3 runs 14 residues. Germline lookup yields CDR1 MDHEN and CDR2 SYDVKM. CDR3 nucleotides: TGTGCCAGCAGTTTAGTAGGGATCTCCTACGAGCAGTACTTC. The encoded protein is CASSLVGISYEQYF.

The chain recombines TRBV28 with TRBJ1-4; tentative D call: TRBD1 (5 bases). The V and J ends lost 6 bases and 4 bases respectively, with 12 bases between them. CDR1 is MDHEN and CDR2 is SYDVKM in the germline V gene. The CDR3 length is 14 residues. In DNA, the CDR3 is TGTGCCAGCAGACCCGGGACCTTTAATGAAAAACTGTTTTTT. This translates into CASRPGTFNEKLFF.

The CDR3 DNA follows: TGTGCCAGCAGCACCAGACAGGGCCCCGAGGGGGGGCAGCTGTTTTTT. Translated: CASSTRQGPEGGQLFF. The J gene is TRBJ2-2, the V gene TRBV7-9; D may match TRBD1 or TRBD2 (7 bases each). The ends were cut back, 5 bases at V and 12 bases at J, with 25 bases in the middle. The CDR3 consists of 16 residues. Germline lookup yields CDR1 SEHNR and CDR2 FQNEAQ (reference sequence).

With respect to this clone: A read error is likely here: a far larger clone is one base away. The rearrangement uses TRBV7-2 and TRBJ1-2; weak D call: TRBD1 (5 bases). CDR3 size: 13 residues. V gave up 2 bases and J gave up 9 bases, with 13 bases separating them. Germline V CDR1 and CDR2: SGHTA, FQGNSA. The CDR3, as DNA: TGTGCCAGCAGCTTATGGCAGGGCCATTGCTACACCTTC. It is translated as CASSLWQGHCYTF.

This sequence joins TRBV5-4 and TRBJ2-7; maybe TRBD2 (6 bases). This CDR3 contains 13 residues. Germline V CDR1 and CDR2: SGHNT, YYREEE (reference sequence). Trimming took 4 bases from V and 5 from J, leaving 13 bases between them. CDR3 bases: TGTGCCAGCAGCCCACGGGGGACCAACGAGCAGTACTTC. This gives the protein CASSPRGTNEQYF.

Details on this clone: This clone may be a read error of a much larger clone one base away. V usage is TRBV5-1 and J usage is TRBJ2-7, with D possibly TRBD1 on 5 matching bases. CDR1 and CDR2 from the germline V gene are SGHRS and YFSETQ. V was trimmed by 7 bases and J by 2 bases, leaving 10 bases between them. The CDR3 has 12 residues. CDR3 amino acids: CASLQDPYEQYF. CDR3 DNA sequence: TGCGCCAGCCTACAGGATCCCTACGAGCAGTACTTC.

The chain employs TRBV5-4 and TRBJ2-2, with TRBD2 matching 14 bases. CDR1 and CDR2 from the germline V gene are SGHNT and YYREEE (reference sequence). This CDR3 spans 16 amino acids. V was clipped by 3 bases and J by 3 bases; unmatched bases: 1. DNA for the CDR3: TGTGCCAGCAGCTGGACTAGCGGGAGGTACACCGGGGAGCTGTTTTTT. Its protein product is CASSWTSGRYTGELFF.

This chain links TRBV18 with TRBJ2-2; TRBD2 matches at 8 bases. This CDR3 has 15 residues. Trimming at V came to 6 bases and at J to 4 bases, leaving 7 bases not matched to a gene. CDR1 and CDR2 (germline): KGHSH, LQKENI. The CDR3 spells CASSQGLVGTGELFF. The CDR3 DNA reads TGTGCCAGCTCGCAGGGACTAGTGGGCACCGGGGAGCTGTTTTTT.

This chain links TRBV6-1 with TRBJ2-7; TRBD1 agrees at 8 bases. CDR1 and CDR2 from the germline V gene are MNHNS and SASEGT. With 6 bases clipped from V and 6 bases from J, the junction kept 10 bases outside the gene matches. The CDR3 is 14 residues long. The DNA of the CDR3 is TGTGCCAGCAGCGAGGACAGGGCAAACTTCGAGCAGTACTTC. Protein sequence: CASSEDRANFEQYF.

The rearrangement links TRBV30 to TRBJ1-3, with D unclear. CDR3 length equals 15 residues. The ends were cut back, 2 bases at V and 0 bases at J, with 11 bases in the middle. From germline, CDR1 is GTSNPN and CDR2 SVGIG (reference sequence). The DNA for the CDR3 is TGTGCCTGGAGTCCTTTCCTACGCTCTGGAAACACCATATATTTT. This translates into CAWSPFLRSGNTIYF. Combining the CDR3 with reference TRBV30 and TRBJ1-3 gives the whole variable domain SQTIHQWPATLVQPVGSPLSLECTVEGTSNPNLYWYRQAAGRGLQLLFYSVGIGQISSEVPQNLSASRPQDRQFILSSKKLLLSDSGFYLCAWSPFLRSGNTIYFGEGSWLTVV.

The V gene is TRBV27, the J gene TRBJ2-7; 7 nucleotides align to TRBD2. Trimming removed 6 bases from V and 2 bases from J; junction bases left unmatched: 16. The CDR3 sequence is 17 residues long. The V gene's germline CDR1 is MNHEY and CDR2 SMNVEV (reference sequence). In DNA form, the CDR3 reads TGTGCCAGCAGCCCGGGAGTCGGGCGGGAGAGGCCCTACGAGCAGTACTTC. Residues: CASSPGVGRERPYEQYF.

This sequence joins TRBV9 and TRBJ2-3, with 12 bases lining up with TRBD2. The CDR3 runs to 15 residues. Trimming removed 4 bases from V and 4 bases from J; junction bases left unmatched: 4. Germline values: CDR1 SGDLS, CDR2 YYNGEE. CDR3 loop: CASSSSGRAPDTQYF. For the CDR3, the DNA is TGTGCCAGCAGCTCTAGCGGGAGGGCCCCAGATACGCAGTATTTT. The variable domain in full, completed from reference TRBV9 and TRBJ2-3, reads DSGVTQTPKHLITATGQRVTLRCSPRSGDLSVYWYQQSLDQGLQFLIQYYNGEERAKGNILERFSAQQFPDLHSELNLSSLELGDSALYFCASSSSGRAPDTQYFGPGTRLTVL.

The gene calls are TRBV5-4 and TRBJ1-3; 8 nucleotides align to TRBD1. The CDR3 totals 15 residues. CDR1 and CDR2 (germline): SGHNT, YYREEE (reference sequence). J lost 2 bases, V lost 3 bases, and 4 bases had no gene match. CDR3 DNA: TGTGCCAGCAGCTCAAACAGGGGGGCTGGAAACACCATATATTTT. Translation: CASSSNRGAGNTIYF. Filled out from reference TRBV5-4 and TRBJ1-3, the complete variable domain reads ETGVTQSPTHLIKTRGQQVTLRCSSQSGHNTVSWYQQALGQGPQFIFQYYREEENGRGNFPPRFSGLQFPNYSSELNVNALELDDSALYLCASSSNRGAGNTIYFGEGSWLTVV.

This clone was detected only once. V and J are TRBV7-9 and TRBJ1-4; D possibly corresponds to TRBD1 (6 bases). The CDR3 is made up of 19 amino acids. The ends were cut back, 6 bases at V and 2 bases at J, with 25 bases in the middle. Per germline, CDR1 SEHNR and CDR2 FQNEAQ (reference sequence). DNA for the CDR3: TGTGCCAGCAGTTCTAACTCCTTGGCTGCCAGGGGCACTAATGAAAAACTGTTTTTT. It specifies CASSSNSLAARGTNEKLFF.

V gene TRBV10-1 combines with J gene TRBJ2-2; D gene ambiguous. The CDR3 length is 19 residues. Germline V CDR1 and CDR2: WNHNN, SYGVQD (reference sequence). V lost 2 bases and J lost 0, with 19 bases in between. The CDR3 loop reads CASSERVGRSNTNTGELFF. As DNA, the CDR3 is TGCGCCAGCAGTGAGCGAGTCGGCCGATCAAACACGAACACCGGGGAGCTGTTTTTT.

This clone was counted many times. This chain connects TRBV30 to TRBJ2-7; 8 positions match TRBD1. Per germline, CDR1 GTSNPN and CDR2 SVGIG (reference sequence). The CDR3 covers 15 residues. V shed 4 bases and J 4 bases; nucleotides not matched to a gene: 12. CDR3 coding DNA: TGTGCCTGGATATCCCTGCAGGGGGCTTTTTACGAGCAGTACTTC. Residues: CAWISLQGAFYEQYF. Looking up the rest from reference TRBV30 and TRBJ2-7 gives the full variable domain: SQTIHQWPATLVQPVGSPLSLECTVEGTSNPNLYWYRQAAGRGLQLLFYSVGIGQISSEVPQNLSASRPQDRQFILSSKKLLLSDSGFYLCAWISLQGAFYEQYFGPGTRLTVT.

The chain uses TRBV6-6 and TRBJ2-5; D remains unclear. The J call could be wrong; TRBJ2-7 is a better fit for the DNA end. Germline V CDR1 and CDR2: MNHNY, SVGAGI (reference sequence). This CDR3 is built from 10 residues. CDR3 coding DNA: TGTGCCAGCAAGTCACACGAGCAGTACTTC. Amino acids: CASKSHEQYF.

This clone has more than one count but fewer than ten. The chain links TRBV18 to TRBJ2-2; D not certain. Germline CDR1 reads KGHSH; CDR2 reads LQKENI. There are 15 residues in the CDR3. V lost 0 bases and J 1 base, leaving 6 bases between the germline ends. The CDR3 region has the DNA TGTGCCAGCTCACCACCGGCAGGGAACACCGGGGAGCTGTTTTTT. Its translation: CASSPPAGNTGELFF.

V and J are TRBV7-3 and TRBJ2-2; 8 nucleotides align to TRBD1. The germline V gene encodes CDR1 SGHTA and CDR2 FQGTGA. J lost 1 base, V lost 1 base, and 2 bases had no gene match. The CDR3 runs 16 residues. The CDR3 spells CASSLSGTGNTGELFF. The CDR3 bases are TGTGCCAGCAGCTTAAGCGGGACAGGGAACACCGGGGAGCTGTTTTTT.

Here the CDR3 DNA reads TGCAGTGCTCTAGGGGATACTGAAGCTTTCTTT. Protein sequence: CSALGDTEAFF. The V and J genes are TRBV20-1 and TRBJ1-1, with D possibly being TRBD1 (5 bases). This CDR3 region has 11 residues. The ends were cut back, 5 bases at V and 5 bases at J, with 9 bases in the middle. Germline values: CDR1 DFQATT, CDR2 SNEGSKA (reference sequence).

The chain has TRBV27 and TRBJ2-7; no reliable D call. The V gene's germline CDR1 is MNHEY and CDR2 SMNVEV (reference sequence). The CDR3 has 16 amino acids. V was shortened by 1 base and J by 0 bases, with 13 bases between the two germline ends. The CDR3 loop reads CASSLFPRSSSYEQYF. The CDR3 bases are TGTGCCAGCAGTTTATTCCCCCGGAGTAGCTCCTACGAGCAGTACTTC.

For the CDR3, the DNA is TGTGCCAGCAGCTCGACAGGGTCCTACAATGAGCAGTTCTTC. Its translation: CASSSTGSYNEQFF. The chain is built from TRBV7-2 and TRBJ2-1, with 7 bases lining up with TRBD1. This CDR3 comprises 14 residues. Germline values: CDR1 SGHTA, CDR2 FQGNSA. V shed 4 bases and J 1 base; nucleotides not matched to a gene: 1.